Sequencing of this TCR beta chain was carried out in a study of STAT5B mutations in CD4+ large granular lymphocyte leukemia. A word on this clone: Antigen: not known.

Per the authors' pipeline: A productive frequency of 2.59 x 10-5 was the lowest detectable. Measured with immunoSEQ multiplex PCR; TCRdb has only the in-frame clones, and not every one. The V and J calls and clone size are taken from that table; D and trimming were inferred from the DNA. The sample includes around 50,000 clones, roughly 84% of them seen just once. Whole-study results and caveats: Data were not HLA-matched across samples.

Germline V gene lookup returns CDR1 SGHAT and CDR2 FQNNGV. The CDR3 contains 15 residues. V dropped 8 bases and J dropped 6; count of bases not matched to a gene: 11. The J gene is TRBJ2-3, the V gene TRBV11-2; 10 positions match TRBD1. The specimen sequenced was CD4+ T cells from blood buffy coats. The clonotype was recovered from a human donor in good health. CDR3 sequence: CASRTGGNLLDTQYF. CDR3 coding DNA: TGTGCCAGCCGGACAGGGGGGAATCTATTGGATACGCAGTATTTT. Full variable domain (rest looked up from reference TRBV11-2 and TRBJ2-3): EAGVAQSPRYKIIEKRQSVAFWCNPISGHATLYWYQQILGQGPKLLIQFQNNGVVDDSQLPKDRFSAERLKGVDSTLKIQPAKLEDSAVYLCASRTGGNLLDTQYFGPGTRLTVL.